Following are 8 T cell receptor beta chains from one sample sequenced in a study of blood T cell repertoires in COVID-19. Produced via immunoSEQ multiplex PCR; TCRdb's table is partial and in-frame only. The repertoire holds 250,000 to 350,000 clones, 86% seen once, with approximately 2.2% in the top ten. Sequencing was performed on peripheral blood. The origin of the receptors is a woman under 40 who had recovered from COVID-19.

The chain couples TRBV7-2 to TRBJ2-3; 9 positions match TRBD2. CDR3 length: 15 residues. In germline, CDR1 is SGHTA, CDR2 FQGNSA. V shed 2 bases and J 3 bases; nucleotides not matched to a gene: 3. The CDR3 sequence: CASSLRGRATDTQYF. CDR3 nucleotides: TGTGCCAGCAGCTTACGCGGGAGGGCAACAGATACGCAGTATTTT.

The V and J genes are TRBV19 and TRBJ1-2, with a possible D match to TRBD1 (5 bases). V gave up 8 bases and J gave up 1 base, with 8 bases separating them. Germline CDR1 is LNHDA and CDR2 is SQIVND (reference sequence). The CDR3 runs 12 residues. The CDR3 DNA sequence: TGTGCCAGTTGGGACTTTAACTATGGCTACACCTTC. This translates into CASWDFNYGYTF.

The chain is built from TRBV2 and TRBJ2-7; 10 bases match TRBD2. The CDR3 is made up of 20 amino acids. Germline CDR1 and CDR2: SNHLY and FYNNEI. J lost 1 base, V lost 3 bases, and 18 bases had no gene match. CDR3 protein: CASSDPVGAGGRRRSYEQYF. CDR3 in DNA: TGTGCCAGCAGTGACCCCGTGGGAGCGGGGGGGCGAAGGAGGTCCTACGAGCAGTACTTC.

The chain couples TRBV30 to TRBJ1-2; TRBD1 might be the D (6 bases). The CDR3 is made up of 11 amino acids. Trimming took off 5 bases at V and 2 bases at J, with 6 bases between the two ends. CDR1 and CDR2 from the germline V gene are GTSNPN and SVGIG (reference sequence). The CDR3 DNA sequence: TGTGCCTGGGGGGGCAACTATGGCTACACCTTC. This encodes CAWGGNYGYTF.

This chain uses TRBV6-1 with TRBJ2-2, with D tentatively TRBD1 (5 bases). Germline V gene data show CDR1 as MNHNS and CDR2 as SASEGT. This CDR3 region has 14 residues. V dropped 3 bases and J dropped 5 bases, with 10 bases sitting between them. CDR3 bases: TGTGCCAGCAGTGATGGGGCAGAAACCGGGGAGCTGTTTTTT. Translating gives CASSDGAETGELFF.

The chain links TRBV7-2 to TRBJ1-6, with TRBD1 identical over 9 bases. This CDR3 has 16 residues. Trimming took 2 bases from V and 10 from J; bases not matched to a gene: 9. CDR1 SGHTA and CDR2 FQGNSA come from the germline V gene. The CDR3 bases are TGTGCCAGCAGCTTAAGACCGAACAGGGGGCGATCACCCCTCCACTTT. Its protein product is CASSLRPNRGRSPLHF.

V usage is TRBV2 and J usage is TRBJ1-6, with D possibly matching TRBD1 (5 bases). Deletions cut 6 bases from V and 10 bases from J, with 19 bases between. The germline gives CDR1 SNHLY, CDR2 FYNNEI. This CDR3 is built from 15 residues. This CDR3 is CASRPFMGGGSPLHF. CDR3 DNA: TGTGCCAGCAGACCATTCATGGGGGGAGGCTCACCCCTCCACTTT.

The chain is built from TRBV3-1 (or the pseudogene TRBV3-2) and TRBJ2-1, with TRBD2 matching over 15 bases. This CDR3 comprises 19 residues. Trimming took 2 bases from V and 3 from J; bases not matched to a gene: 8. Germline V gene sequence: CDR1 LGHDT, CDR2 YNNKEL (reference sequence). The CDR3 protein is CASSQQGLAGGSVYNEQFF. DNA of the CDR3: TGTGCCAGCAGCCAACAGGGACTAGCGGGGGGCTCCGTCTACAATGAGCAGTTCTTC.